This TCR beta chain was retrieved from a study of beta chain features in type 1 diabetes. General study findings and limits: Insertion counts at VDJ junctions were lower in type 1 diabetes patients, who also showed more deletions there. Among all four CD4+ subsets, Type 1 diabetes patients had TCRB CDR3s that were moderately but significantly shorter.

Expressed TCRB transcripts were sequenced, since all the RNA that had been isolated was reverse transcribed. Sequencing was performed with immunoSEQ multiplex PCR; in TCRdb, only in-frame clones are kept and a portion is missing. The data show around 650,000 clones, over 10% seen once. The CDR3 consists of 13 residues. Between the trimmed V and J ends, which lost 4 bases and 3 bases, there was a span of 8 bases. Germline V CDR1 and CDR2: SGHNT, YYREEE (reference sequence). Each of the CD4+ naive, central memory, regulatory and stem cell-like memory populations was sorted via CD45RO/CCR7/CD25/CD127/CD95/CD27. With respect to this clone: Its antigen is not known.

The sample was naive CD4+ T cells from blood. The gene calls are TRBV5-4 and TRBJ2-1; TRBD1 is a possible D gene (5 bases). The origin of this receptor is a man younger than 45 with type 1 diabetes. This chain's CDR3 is CASSRDSYNEQFF. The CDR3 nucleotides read TGTGCCAGCAGCCGAGACAGCTACAATGAGCAGTTCTTC.